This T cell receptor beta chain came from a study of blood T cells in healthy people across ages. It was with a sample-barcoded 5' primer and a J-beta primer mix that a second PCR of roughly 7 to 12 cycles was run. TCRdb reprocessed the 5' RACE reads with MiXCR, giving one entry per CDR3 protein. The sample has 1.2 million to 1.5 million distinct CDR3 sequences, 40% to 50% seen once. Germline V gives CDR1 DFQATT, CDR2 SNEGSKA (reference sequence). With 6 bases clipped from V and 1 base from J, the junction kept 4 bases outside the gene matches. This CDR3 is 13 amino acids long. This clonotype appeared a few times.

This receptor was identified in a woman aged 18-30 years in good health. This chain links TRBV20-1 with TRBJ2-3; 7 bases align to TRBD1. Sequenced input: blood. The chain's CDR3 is CSARGWGTDTQYF. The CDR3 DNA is TGCAGTGCCAGGGGGTGGGGCACAGATACGCAGTATTTT.